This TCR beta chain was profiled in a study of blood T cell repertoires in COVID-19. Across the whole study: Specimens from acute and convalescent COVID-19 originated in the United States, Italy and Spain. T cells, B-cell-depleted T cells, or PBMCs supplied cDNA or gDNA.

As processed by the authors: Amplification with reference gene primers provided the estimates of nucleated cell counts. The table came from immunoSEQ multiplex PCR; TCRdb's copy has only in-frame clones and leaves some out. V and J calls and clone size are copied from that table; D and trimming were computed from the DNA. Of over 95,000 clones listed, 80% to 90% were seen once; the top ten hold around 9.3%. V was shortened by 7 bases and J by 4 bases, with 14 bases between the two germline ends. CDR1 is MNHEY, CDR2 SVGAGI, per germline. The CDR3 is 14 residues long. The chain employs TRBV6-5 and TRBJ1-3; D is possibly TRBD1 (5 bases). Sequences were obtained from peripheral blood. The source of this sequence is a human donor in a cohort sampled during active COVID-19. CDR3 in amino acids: CASIGGYGGNTIYF. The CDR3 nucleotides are TGTGCCAGCATCGGGGGGTATGGGGGAAACACCATATATTTT.